The 18 T cell receptor beta chains below all came from one sample that was sequenced in a study of OX40 agonist ivuxolimab in advanced cancers. Repertoires were generated with immunoSEQ multiplex PCR, while TCRdb's copy carries only in-frame clones and drops some. The sample includes about 54,000 clones, roughly 86% of them seen just once. Sequences were derived from CD4+ or CD8+ T cells sorted from blood, sampled in a trial of the OX40 agonist ivuxolimab. Receptor source: an adult with an advanced solid tumor such as melanoma, head and neck, liver or kidney cancer.

The chain carries TRBV10-2 and TRBJ2-1, with unresolved D. The germline V and J ends were trimmed by 0 bases and 6 bases, with 9 bases remaining between them. Germline CDR1 and CDR2: WSHSY and SAAADI. The CDR3 sequence is 14 residues long. The CDR3 nucleotides read TGCGCCAGCAGTGAGTCCTCGCAGTCCAATGAGCAGTTCTTC. Its translation: CASSESSQSNEQFF.

This clone was picked up a small number of times. V usage is TRBV27 and J usage is TRBJ1-2; no clear D gene. Per the germline V gene, CDR1 is MNHEY and CDR2 is SMNVEV (reference sequence). The CDR3 totals 14 residues. The germline V and J ends were trimmed by 3 bases and 0 bases, with 8 bases remaining between them. CDR3 sequence: CASSFRAANYGYTF. The CDR3 DNA reads TGTGCCAGCAGTTTCCGGGCCGCTAACTATGGCTACACCTTC.

This clone has more than one count but fewer than ten. This chain uses TRBV7-9 with TRBJ2-7; D perhaps matches TRBD1 (5 bases). The ends were cut back, 5 bases at V and 4 bases at J, with 18 bases in the middle. The CDR3 runs 15 residues. Germline CDR1 reads SEHNR; CDR2 reads FQNEAQ (reference sequence). The CDR3 here is CASSTRDTGQYEQYF. The CDR3 DNA follows: TGTGCCAGCAGCACCAGGGATACCGGACAATACGAGCAGTACTTC.

V is TRBV28 and J is TRBJ1-5, with a possible D match to TRBD1 (6 bases). The germline CDR1 and CDR2 sequences are MDHEN and SYDVKM. The germline V and J ends were trimmed by 2 bases and 7 bases, with 9 bases remaining between them. There are 13 residues in the CDR3. Here the CDR3 DNA reads TGTGCCAGCAGTTTAGGGGGGGCCCAGCCCCAGCATTTT. It yields the protein CASSLGGAQPQHF.

This clone has only one observation. This chain links TRBV18 with TRBJ2-3; TRBD2 might be the D (5 bases). The CDR3 sequence is 15 residues long. V gave up 3 bases and J gave up 2 bases, with 12 bases separating them. In germline, CDR1 is KGHSH, CDR2 LQKENI. The CDR3 sequence is CASSPRIANTDTQYF. The DNA of the CDR3 is TGTGCCAGCTCACCCCGTATAGCGAACACAGATACGCAGTATTTT.

The rearrangement uses TRBV7-3 and TRBJ2-3; D unclear. Germline V CDR1 and CDR2: SGHTA, FQGTGA. The CDR3 is 17 residues long. V was shortened by 5 bases and J by 2 bases, with 20 bases between the two germline ends. The CDR3 here is CASSATGLTRATDTQYF. CDR3 bases: TGTGCCAGCAGCGCTACTGGCCTTACAAGGGCCACAGATACGCAGTATTTT.

This sequence joins TRBV6-6 and TRBJ2-1, with a weak D call TRBD2 (7 bases). CDR1 and CDR2 from the germline V gene are MNHNY and SVGAGI (reference sequence). Trimming shortened V by 6 bases and J by 3 bases, and 18 bases separated the two germline ends. The CDR3 loop spans 16 amino acids. CDR3 in amino acids: CASSPRGGEVYNEQFF. For the CDR3, the DNA is TGTGCCAGCAGCCCTAGGGGGGGTGAAGTCTACAATGAGCAGTTCTTC.

The CDR3 sequence is CASSSGGKSPLHF. Here the CDR3 DNA reads TGTGCCAGCAGCTCCGGCGGCAAATCACCCCTCCACTTT. The chain has TRBV11-3 and TRBJ1-6; unclear D gene. The V end lost 4 bases, the J end lost 10 bases, and 11 bases lay between the germline ends. This CDR3 has 13 amino acids. Germline V CDR1 and CDR2: SGHNT, YENEEA. Full variable domain (missing parts from reference TRBV11-3 and TRBJ1-6): EAGVVQSPRYKIIEKKQPVAFWCNPISGHNTLYWYLQNLGQGPELLIRYENEEAVDDSQLPKDRFSAERLKGVDSTLKIQPAELGDSAVYLCASSSGGKSPLHFGNGTRLTVT.

This sequence joins TRBV9 and TRBJ1-2; TRBD1 matches at 7 bases. The CDR3 runs 14 residues. Germline CDR1 and CDR2: SGDLS and YYNGEE. J was trimmed by 3 bases and V by 4 bases; bases with no gene match: 6. CDR3 bases: TGTGCCAGCAGCCCTACCGGGACAGACTATGGCTACACCTTC. As protein: CASSPTGTDYGYTF. Complete variable domain (other parts from reference TRBV9 and TRBJ1-2): DSGVTQTPKHLITATGQRVTLRCSPRSGDLSVYWYQQSLDQGLQFLIQYYNGEERAKGNILERFSAQQFPDLHSELNLSSLELGDSALYFCASSPTGTDYGYTFGSGTRLTVV.

The rearrangement links TRBV6-6 to TRBJ2-4; the D call may be TRBD1 or TRBD2 (5 bases each). This CDR3 has 16 residues. V was clipped by 6 bases and J by 9 bases, with 24 bases between them. Germline V gene sequence: CDR1 MNHNY, CDR2 SVGAGI (reference sequence). This CDR3 reads CASSTPGRISGGIQYF. CDR3 in DNA: TGTGCCAGCAGCACCCCCGGCAGGATAAGTGGGGGCATTCAGTACTTC.

The CDR3 here is CASSQDSQGNYGYTF. The CDR3 DNA sequence: TGCGCCAGCAGCCAAGACTCGCAGGGGAACTATGGCTACACCTTC. The chain is built from TRBV4-3 and TRBJ1-2, with D perhaps TRBD1 (6 bases). The length of the CDR3 is 15 residues. V shed 0 bases and J shed 2 bases, with 10 bases lying between them. Germline V CDR1 and CDR2: LGHNA, YSLEER.

This chain joins TRBV5-1 and TRBJ2-1; 10 bases are shared with TRBD2. J lost 9 bases, V lost 0 bases, and 9 bases had no gene match. The CDR3 spans 16 residues. Looked up from germline, CDR1 is SGHRS and CDR2 is YFSETQ. The chain's CDR3 is CASSLGLAGVSGEQFF. The CDR3 DNA is TGCGCCAGCAGCTTGGGGCTAGCGGGAGTCTCCGGTGAGCAGTTCTTC.

The chain uses TRBV6-5 and TRBJ2-5, with D perhaps TRBD2 (5 bases). The length of the CDR3 is 14 residues. V was clipped by 6 bases and J by 4 bases, with 15 bases between them. CDR1 and CDR2 (germline): MNHEY, SVGAGI. The CDR3 protein is CASSLIRGVETQYF. The CDR3 DNA is TGTGCCAGCAGCCTCATACGGGGAGTAGAGACCCAGTACTTC.

CDR3 sequence (DNA): TGTGCCAGCAGTGAACAGGGGGCGCACAACGAGCAGTACTTC. It yields the protein CASSEQGAHNEQYF. The chain carries TRBV6-1 and TRBJ2-7, with 8 bases matching TRBD1. Per germline, CDR1 MNHNS and CDR2 SASEGT. The CDR3 runs to 14 residues. V dropped 2 bases and J dropped 5; count of bases not matched to a gene: 5.

This clone appeared a few times. CDR3 bases: TGTGCCAGCAGCGCTTTAACGGCGACGGGCGGGGGGGAAAAACTGTTTTTT. It translates to CASSALTATGGGEKLFF. The rearrangement links TRBV27 to TRBJ1-4, with D maybe TRBD1 (5 bases). From germline, CDR1 is MNHEY and CDR2 SMNVEV (reference sequence). The CDR3 consists of 17 residues. V was clipped by 6 bases and J by 8 bases, with 25 bases between them.

V gene TRBV30 combines with J gene TRBJ1-6, with 8 bases fitting TRBD1. Per the germline V gene, CDR1 is GTSNPN and CDR2 is SVGIG (reference sequence). The CDR3 contains 16 residues. Trimming cost V 2 bases and J 7 bases; bases outside gene matches: 10. CDR3 residues: CAWSPGPGQENSPLHF. CDR3 bases: TGTGCCTGGAGTCCCGGCCCGGGACAGGAGAATTCACCCCTCCACTTT.

This sequence joins TRBV28 and TRBJ2-2; 9 bases match TRBD1. The CDR3 is 14 residues long. Germline CDR1 reads MDHEN; CDR2 reads SYDVKM. Trimming removed 8 bases from V and 0 bases from J; junction bases left unmatched: 1. The CDR3: CASRTGANTGELFF. In nucleotides, the CDR3 is TGTGCCAGCCGGACAGGGGCGAACACCGGGGAGCTGTTTTTT.

This clone was observed a handful of times. The chain is built from TRBV5-4 and TRBJ1-2; 9 bases match TRBD1. The germline gives CDR1 SGHNT, CDR2 YYREEE (reference sequence). After removal of 4 bases from V and 2 bases from J, the junction contained 6 bases not matched to a gene. The CDR3 consists of 15 residues. This chain's CDR3 is CASSQGQGLNYGYTF. As DNA, the CDR3 is TGTGCCAGCAGCCAAGGACAGGGGTTAAACTATGGCTACACCTTC.